This TCR beta chain is drawn from a study of cytomegalovirus exposure and HLA in healthy donors. General study points: Solely CMV serostatus was available to characterize immune exposure. Researchers catalogued some 160 TCR beta chains as cytomegalovirus-associated. Prediction of most subjects' HLA-A and HLA-B alleles by TCR beta sequences was reportedly accurate. TRBV6-2, TRBV6-3 and some other V segments were excluded as indistinguishable.

The germline CDR1 and CDR2 sequences are LNHDA and SQIVND (reference sequence). V was cut by 2 bases and J by 8 bases, with 11 bases left in between. The CDR3 covers 13 residues. A remark on this clone: The antigen is unknown.

PCR employed 60 Vbeta and 13 Jbeta primers. Some clones are missing from TCRdb's copy, which holds only in-frame ones; the method was immunoSEQ multiplex PCR. This repertoire shows 200,000 or so clones, around 80% found once; its top ten account for roughly 0.6%. This chain connects TRBV19 to TRBJ2-3, with unresolved D. The material sequenced was PBMCs. The sequence came from a man aged 18 to 35 in good health and CMV-seronegative. In DNA form, the CDR3 reads TGTGCCAGTAGTATAAGCAAGGAGCTTACGCAGTATTTT. This translates into CASSISKELTQYF. The full variable domain, in which reference TRBV19 and TRBJ2-3 provide the parts outside the CDR3, is DGGITQSPKYLFRKEGQNVTLSCEQNLNHDAMYWYRQDPGQGLRLIYYSQIVNDFQKGDIAEGYSVSREKKESFPLTVTSAQKNPTAFYLCASSISKELTQYFGPGTRLTVL.